One and the same sample provided the 28 T cell receptor beta chains below, sequenced in a study of response to subunit inactivated influenza vaccine. MiXCR was run by TCRdb on the RT-PCR reads, yielding one entry per CDR3 protein. The data contain some 540,000 distinct CDR3 sequences, around 25% of them singletons. This sample also appeared in a second study, on T cells expressing NK-cell markers. That report notes: It was by 5'RACE template switching with UMIs that TCR beta cDNA was made.

This sample comprised CD4+ T cells sorted from PBMCs, obtained less than 13 days after vaccination. These receptors were taken from a man in his fifties who received an inactivated influenza vaccine.

The J gene is TRBJ1-1, the V gene TRBV20-1; D unresolved. The V gene's germline CDR1 is DFQATT and CDR2 SNEGSKA (reference sequence). V lost 1 base and J lost 3, with 9 bases in between. The CDR3 extends over 13 amino acids. CDR3 amino acids: CSARVQADTEAFF. For the CDR3, the DNA is TGCAGTGCTAGAGTCCAGGCCGACACTGAAGCTTTCTTT.

This rearrangement joins TRBV12-3 or TRBV12-4 to TRBJ2-7; D is unclear. V lost 7 bases, J lost 5 bases, and 12 bases lay in between. CDR3 length equals 12 residues. The CDR3 DNA reads as TGTGCCAGCATTGGTTTAGGCAACGAGCAGTACTTC. Its protein product is CASIGLGNEQYF.

V is TRBV12-3 or TRBV12-4 and J is TRBJ1-5, with D perhaps matching TRBD1 (5 bases). V dropped 3 bases and J dropped 4 bases, with 22 bases sitting between them. The CDR3 runs 18 residues. The chain's CDR3 is CASSFFRANWNRNQPQHF. In nucleotides, the CDR3 is TGTGCCAGCAGTTTTTTCAGGGCGAATTGGAATAGGAATCAGCCCCAGCATTTT.

A few counts support this clonotype. The chain joins TRBV29-1 to TRBJ2-6; tentatively, D is TRBD1 or TRBD2 (5 bases each). V gave up 3 bases and J gave up 2 bases, with 5 bases separating them. Germline CDR1 reads SQVTM; CDR2 reads ANQGSEA. The CDR3 loop spans 13 amino acids. CDR3 residues: CSVEGAGANVLTF. As DNA, the CDR3 is TGCAGCGTTGAGGGGGCTGGGGCCAACGTCCTGACTTTC. Based on the CDR3 plus reference TRBV29-1 and TRBJ2-6, the full variable domain is SAVISQKPSRDICQRGTSLTIQCQVDSQVTMMFWYRQQPGQSLTLIATANQGSEATYESGFVIDKFPISRPNLTFSTLTVSNMSPEDSSIYLCSVEGAGANVLTFGAGSRLTVL.

The V gene is TRBV28, the J gene TRBJ2-7, with 7 positions matching TRBD2. This CDR3 is built from 12 residues. In germline, CDR1 is MDHEN, CDR2 SYDVKM. Trimming took 6 bases from V and 4 from J; bases not matched to a gene: 3. The CDR3 region is CASRGGMYEQYF. CDR3 DNA sequence: TGTGCCAGCAGGGGGGGGATGTACGAGCAGTACTTC.

The rearrangement joins TRBV20-1 to TRBJ2-7, with 13 bases identical to TRBD2. Per the germline V gene, CDR1 is DFQATT and CDR2 is SNEGSKA (reference sequence). The CDR3 consists of 16 residues. The ends lost 6 bases at V and 7 bases at J; junction bases unmatched: 15. The CDR3 region has the DNA TGCAGTGCCCCCGGGACTAGCGGGATATTTGGGGGGGAGCAGTACTTC. Protein product: CSAPGTSGIFGGEQYF.

This clonotype has a handful of counts. This chain links TRBV18 with TRBJ2-1, with 9 bases aligning to TRBD1. The junction had 15 bases not matched to a gene; V was cut back by 8 bases and J by 13 bases. This CDR3 is built from 14 residues. Germline V gene data show CDR1 as KGHSH and CDR2 as LQKENI. The CDR3 DNA reads TGTGCCAGCCGGGTGTCCACAGGGGGCTCAGAACAGTTCTTC. This translates into CASRVSTGGSEQFF.

The chain uses TRBV20-1 and TRBJ2-1; maybe TRBD1 (6 bases). This CDR3 comprises 14 residues. With 3 bases removed from V and 0 bases from J, the gap between germline ends came to 9 bases. CDR1 is DFQATT and CDR2 is SNEGSKA in the germline V gene (reference sequence). The CDR3 loop reads CSARDSGSYNEQFF. Here the CDR3 DNA reads TGCAGTGCTAGGGACAGTGGCTCCTACAATGAGCAGTTCTTC.

The chain employs TRBV12-3 or TRBV12-4 and TRBJ2-5; unclear D gene. Trimming shortened V by 6 bases and J by 2 bases, and 19 bases separated the two germline ends. The CDR3 extends over 16 amino acids. The CDR3 here is CASSFTRTASQETQYF. In nucleotides, the CDR3 is TGTGCCAGCAGCTTCACCCGGACGGCCTCTCAAGAGACCCAGTACTTC.

In this sample, this clonotype turned up a few times. This chain joins TRBV5-1 and TRBJ2-3; a weak D match, TRBD2 (6 bases). This CDR3 is built from 14 residues. V was pared by 0 bases and J by 3 bases, with 8 bases between. In germline, CDR1 is SGHRS, CDR2 YFSETQ. CDR3 sequence reads: CASSLASVTDTQYF. The DNA for the CDR3 is TGCGCCAGCAGCTTGGCTAGCGTAACAGATACGCAGTATTTT.

This chain links TRBV7-2 with TRBJ2-3, with TRBD2 matching 8 bases. This CDR3 has 14 residues. Germline V CDR1 and CDR2: SGHTA, FQGNSA. The V gene end was trimmed by 9 bases and the J gene end by 5 bases; junction bases not matched to a gene: 10. As DNA, the CDR3 is TGTGCCAGTTCACGGGGGGGCATAGGAGATACGCAGTATTTT. Translation gives CASSRGGIGDTQYF. The full variable domain, its missing parts supplied by reference TRBV7-2 and TRBJ2-3, is GAGVSQSPSNKVTEKGKDVELRCDPISGHTALYWYRQSLGQGLEFLIYFQGNSAPDKSGLPSDRFSAERTGGSVSTLTIQRTQQEDSAVYLCASSRGGIGDTQYFGPGTRLTVL.

This clonotype was counted only a few times. The genes are TRBV30 and TRBJ2-7, with D possibly TRBD1 on 6 matching bases. This CDR3 is built from 13 residues. The germline V and J ends were trimmed by 6 bases and 4 bases, with 16 bases remaining between them. CDR1 GTSNPN and CDR2 SVGIG come from the germline V gene (reference sequence). The CDR3 region has the DNA TGTGCCTGTCCGGGACAAAGTGCTTACGAGCAGTACTTC. This gives the protein CACPGQSAYEQYF.

J is TRBJ2-1 and V is TRBV30; 9 bases agree with TRBD2. Germline lookup yields CDR1 GTSNPN and CDR2 SVGIG (reference sequence). The CDR3 is 16 amino acids. V lost 6 bases, J lost 9 bases, and 18 bases stayed unmatched. The CDR3: CACGRGQAGGRFEQFF. The CDR3 DNA sequence: TGTGCCTGTGGCCGGGGTCAGGCGGGAGGGCGGTTTGAGCAGTTCTTC.

This clonotype was detected a few times. The gene calls are TRBV29-1 and TRBJ2-1; D is perhaps TRBD2 (6 bases). Germline CDR1 is SQVTM and CDR2 is ANQGSEA. V was pared by 5 bases and J by 4 bases, with 21 bases between. The CDR3 runs 16 residues. The CDR3 nucleotides read TGCAGCGTTTGGCGCCGGGGCTTCGGGGGTTACAATGAGCAGTTCTTC. This gives the protein CSVWRRGFGGYNEQFF.

V gene TRBV21-1 combines with J gene TRBJ2-1; the table's D call of TRBD2 was not tested on the DNA. TRBV21-1 is a known pseudogene. CDR3 length: 17 residues. Written as DNA, the CDR3 is TGTGCCAGCAGCAAAGCACCGGCGGGTGTGGGCTACAATGAGCAGTTCTTC. Protein sequence: CASSKAPAGVGYNEQFF.

In its sample, this clonotype was seen a few times. This chain links TRBV20-1 with TRBJ1-3; D is perhaps TRBD1 (5 bases). The V gene's germline CDR1 is DFQATT and CDR2 SNEGSKA (reference sequence). CDR3 size: 13 residues. With 2 bases removed from V and 4 bases from J, the gap between germline ends came to 9 bases. This CDR3 is CSARQGPGNTIYF. Written as DNA, the CDR3 is TGCAGTGCTAGACAGGGACCCGGAAACACCATATATTTT.

The chain recombines TRBV11-2 with TRBJ1-4, with unresolved D. CDR1 is SGHAT, CDR2 FQNNGV, per germline. The CDR3 covers 13 residues. Trimming cost V 6 bases and J 8 bases, with 13 bases left between them. CDR3 sequence reads: CASRNPTGEKLFF. In DNA form, the CDR3 reads TGTGCCAGCAGGAACCCGACTGGAGAAAAACTGTTTTTT.

There are a few counts of this clonotype. The chain recombines TRBV7-3 with TRBJ2-1, with D hard to call. The germline gives CDR1 SGHTA, CDR2 FQGTGA. V shed 1 base and J shed 5 bases, with 6 bases lying between them. This CDR3 region has 13 residues. The CDR3: CASSLNRNNEQFF. For the CDR3, the DNA is TGTGCCAGCAGCTTAAACAGAAACAATGAGCAGTTCTTC.

This clonotype was found a few times. V gene TRBV5-1 combines with J gene TRBJ1-2, with TRBD1 identical over 9 bases. Germline V gives CDR1 SGHRS, CDR2 YFSETQ. This CDR3 is built from 14 residues. The V and J ends lost 2 bases and 6 bases, in that order; junction bases with no gene match: 5. CDR3 sequence reads: CASSFGDRANGYTF. The CDR3 DNA reads as TGCGCCAGCAGCTTCGGGGACAGGGCAAATGGCTACACCTTC. The full variable domain, rest sourced from reference TRBV5-1 and TRBJ1-2, is KAGVTQTPRYLIKTRGQQVTLSCSPISGHRSVSWYQQTPGQGLQFLFEYFSETQRNKGNFPGRFSGRQFSNSRSEMNVSTLELGDSALYLCASSFGDRANGYTFGSGTRLTVV.

This clonotype was seen many times. The chain combines TRBV29-1 with TRBJ2-7; TRBD1 matches at 11 bases. CDR3 size: 13 residues. Germline CDR1 is SQVTM and CDR2 is ANQGSEA. The trim removed 7 bases at V and 4 bases at J, leaving 6 bases unmatched. The CDR3 DNA reads TGCAGCGGCGGACAGGGGGCGCATTACGAGCAGTACTTC. Residues: CSGGQGAHYEQYF.

In DNA form, the CDR3 reads TGTGCCGGCGGGAGAGAGACCCAGTACTTC. It is translated as CAGGRETQYF. This chain uses TRBV6-5 with TRBJ2-5, with 7 bases identical to TRBD2. The CDR3 runs 10 residues. CDR1 is MNHEY and CDR2 is SVGAGI in the germline V gene. After removal of 11 bases from V and 4 bases from J, the junction contained 1 base not matched to a gene.

The chain couples TRBV20-1 to TRBJ2-1; 10 nucleotides align to TRBD2. This CDR3 is built from 14 residues. Looked up from germline, CDR1 is DFQATT and CDR2 is SNEGSKA (reference sequence). V shed 3 bases, J shed 7 bases, and the junction held 6 bases outside the gene matches. DNA of the CDR3: TGCAGTGCTAGTGAGAGCGGGAGGGCGAATGAGCAGTTCTTC. As protein: CSASESGRANEQFF.

The chain recombines TRBV20-1 with TRBJ2-7; D gene ambiguous. Germline loops: CDR1 DFQATT, CDR2 SNEGSKA (reference sequence). The CDR3 spans 12 residues. Trimming pared 3 bases from V and 3 bases from J, leaving 9 bases between. CDR3 nucleotide sequence: TGCAGTGCTAGGCGTGACAACTACGAGCAGTACTTC. This codes for CSARRDNYEQYF.

V usage is TRBV30 and J usage is TRBJ2-3; D unclear. V lost 3 bases to trimming and J lost 5 bases, with 9 bases between them. The CDR3 totals 12 residues. CDR1 and CDR2 from the germline V gene are GTSNPN and SVGIG (reference sequence). The CDR3 spells CAWSLFRDTQYF. DNA for the CDR3: TGTGCCTGGAGCTTGTTCAGAGATACGCAGTATTTT.

In its sample, this clonotype was seen a few times. The chain employs TRBV5-6 and TRBJ2-3, with no clear D. This CDR3 spans 14 amino acids. Germline assignment: CDR1 SGHDT and CDR2 YYEEEE. Trimming pared 0 bases from V and 2 bases from J, leaving 7 bases between. The CDR3 loop reads CASSLDPTTDTQYF. The CDR3 coding sequence is TGTGCCAGCAGCTTGGACCCAACCACAGATACGCAGTATTTT.

This clonotype was found a few times. This chain links TRBV5-1 with TRBJ1-6; tentative D call: TRBD1 (6 bases). V was cut by 4 bases and J by 8 bases, with 16 bases left in between. CDR3 length: 15 residues. Germline assignment: CDR1 SGHRS and CDR2 YFSETQ. The CDR3 sequence is CASSGTGGSYSPLHF. In DNA form, the CDR3 reads TGCGCCAGCAGCGGTACCGGGGGCTCTTATTCACCCCTCCACTTT.

This clonotype was detected a few times. V is TRBV7-2 and J is TRBJ2-5, with D unresolved. V dropped 2 bases and J dropped 2 bases, with 12 bases sitting between them. Germline-derived CDR1 and CDR2 are SGHTA and FQGNSA. CDR3 length equals 15 residues. CDR3 residues: CASSLTRTRQETQYF. The CDR3 region has the DNA TGTGCCAGCAGCTTAACCCGGACGAGGCAAGAGACCCAGTACTTC.

The chain has TRBV20-1 and TRBJ2-3; TRBD2 agrees at 7 bases. V shed 5 bases and J 3 bases; nucleotides not matched to a gene: 17. CDR3 length: 17 amino acids. Germline V gene data show CDR1 as DFQATT and CDR2 as SNEGSKA (reference sequence). The CDR3 DNA reads TGCAGTGCTCCCGACGGTGGACGCGGGAGTACGACAGATACGCAGTATTTT. Translating it yields CSAPDGGRGSTTDTQYF.